Listed below are T cell receptor beta chains from one sample, sequenced in a study of cytomegalovirus exposure and HLA in healthy donors. Data came from immunoSEQ multiplex PCR; TCRdb stores just in-frame clones and leaves some out. The top ten hold 2.5% to 3% of the sample, which has roughly 220,000 clones, about four fifths seen once. The source material was PBMCs. These receptor sequences come from a man aged 25 to 40 in good health and CMV-seronegative. Both conserved end residues are trimmed from each CDR3. The D gene is left open where the match is weak.

.	TRBV7-2	TRBJ2-7	ASSSSSYEQY
TRBD2	TRBV7-2	TRBJ2-1	ASSFRPRGDEQF
.	TRBV27	TRBJ2-5	ARSSGTGGRLTQY
TRBD2	TRBV29-1	TRBJ2-7	SVGRGSGGFDEQY
.	TRBV19	TRBJ2-7	ASSIQGSLNSYEQY
TRBD1	TRBV10-3	TRBJ2-7	AISRDRGGSYEQY
.	TRBV19	TRBJ1-5	ASRTAPYSNQPQH
TRBD2	TRBV29-1	TRBJ2-5	SVVIGGETQY
TRBD1	TRBV18	TRBJ1-6	ASSPPGTGLNSPLH
.	TRBV7-2	TRBJ2-7	ASSLGHRYYEQY
TRBD1	TRBV18	TRBJ2-2	ASSPRTDRGTGELF
TRBD2	TRBV7-3	TRBJ2-5	ASSLSGGEETQY
.	TRBV5-6	TRBJ1-5	ASSLVGAGQPQH
TRBD2	TRBV10-2	TRBJ2-1	ASSGGVAGGLVQF
.	TRBV5-1	TRBJ1-3	ASSFLGGSSGNTIY
TRBD2	TRBV9	TRBJ2-7	ASSQGAGGSYEQY
.	TRBV6-4	TRBJ2-4	ASSAREWDIQY
.	TRBV4-3	TRBJ1-5	ASSGDYSGTQPQH
TRBD2	TRBV6-5	TRBJ2-7	ASSRAGGRSY
.	TRBV29-1	TRBJ2-3	SVVSLTDTQY
.	TRBV27	TRBJ2-2	ASSILLGLPARTGELF
TRBD1	TRBV6-5	TRBJ1-2	ASGQGSRGYT
TRBD2	TRBV6-6	TRBJ2-5	ASSQRGGWETQY
.	TRBV29-1	TRBJ2-5	SVDSIETQY
.	TRBV14	TRBJ1-2	ASSQSYRERSGYT
.	TRBV28	TRBJ2-3	ASSPDLADTQY
.	TRBV19	TRBJ2-3	ASSIRGAGADTQY
.	TRBV6-5	TRBJ1-2	ASSYSVAGDGYT
TRBD1	TRBV6-5	TRBJ2-1	ASSSMGQGLDEQF
.	TRBV4-3	TRBJ1-1	ASSQVDGLNTEAF
.	TRBV28	TRBJ1-5	ASSSSLGAEQPQH
TRBD2	TRBV9	TRBJ2-1	ASSDPIGSSGGLSSYNEQF
.	TRBV29-1	TRBJ2-5	SVDRATVETQY
TRBD1	TRBV5-4	TRBJ1-2	ASSFRDRGYGYT
TRBD1	TRBV27	TRBJ2-7	ASSLDRVAYEQY
TRBD1	TRBV7-2	TRBJ2-7	ASSLRGTGEGEYEQY
TRBD1	TRBV19	TRBJ1-5	ASRSDRYDQPQH
.	TRBV5-1	TRBJ1-6	ASSLEGFDNSPLH
.	TRBV5-1	TRBJ2-5	ASSLVAGTQETQY
.	TRBV6-5	TRBJ2-3	ASRVGGTGSDTQY
TRBD2	TRBV10-1	TRBJ2-5	ASSGAGPAGTQY
.	TRBV5-1	TRBJ2-2	ASRPAAGPAGELF
TRBD1	TRBV27	TRBJ2-7	ASSTYPRQGRLVEQY
.	TRBV5-1	TRBJ2-7	ASSPRRDVAYEQY
TRBD1	TRBV7-2	TRBJ1-1	AGTGQGSLRNTEAF
.	TRBV7-8	.	ASSSPGLLEQY
.	TRBV5-1	TRBJ2-5	ASSYGQGRPSGGETQY
.	TRBV7-8	TRBJ1-6	ASSLGGIGTYNSPLH
.	TRBV20-1	TRBJ2-7	SAQTTHEQY
.	TRBV7-6	TRBJ1-1	ASSLAGGKNPTEAF
TRBD1	TRBV7-9	TRBJ2-2	ASSPRTGGSGELF